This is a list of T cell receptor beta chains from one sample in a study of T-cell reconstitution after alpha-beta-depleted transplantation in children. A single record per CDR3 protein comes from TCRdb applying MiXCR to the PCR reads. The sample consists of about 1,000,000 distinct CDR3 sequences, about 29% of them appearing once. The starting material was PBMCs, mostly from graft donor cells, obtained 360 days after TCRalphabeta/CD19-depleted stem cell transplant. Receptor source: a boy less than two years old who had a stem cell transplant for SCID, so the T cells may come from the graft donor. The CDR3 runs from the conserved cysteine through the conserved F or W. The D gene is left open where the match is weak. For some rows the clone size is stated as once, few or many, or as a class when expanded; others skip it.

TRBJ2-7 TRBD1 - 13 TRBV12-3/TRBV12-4 CASRTGGRGEQYF TGTGCCAGCAGGACAGGGGGGAGAGGCGAGCAGTACTTC
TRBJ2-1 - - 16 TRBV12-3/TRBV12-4 CASSLSSLRSYNEQFF TGTGCCAGCAGTTTAAGTTCTCTGCGTTCCTACAATGAGCAGTTCTTC
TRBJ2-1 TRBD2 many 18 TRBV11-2 CASSLTPGLAGPYNEQFF TGTGCCAGCAGCTTGACCCCCGGACTAGCGGGGCCCTACAATGAGCAGTTCTTC
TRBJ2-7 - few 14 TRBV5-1 CASSYWTSSYEQYF TGCGCCAGCAGCTACTGGACGTCCTCCTACGAGCAGTACTTC
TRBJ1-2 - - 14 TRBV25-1 CASSDPGTGFGYTF TGTGCCAGCAGTGACCCCGGAACAGGGTTTGGCTACACCTTC
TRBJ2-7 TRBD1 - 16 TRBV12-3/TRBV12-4 CASSPHPTGLSYEQYF TGTGCCAGCAGCCCACACCCGACAGGGCTCTCCTACGAGCAGTACTTC
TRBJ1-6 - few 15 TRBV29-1 CSVLLVGPANSPLHF TGCAGCGTACTCCTCGTGGGACCCGCTAATTCACCCCTCCACTTT
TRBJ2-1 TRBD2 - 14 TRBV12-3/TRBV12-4 CASSPRLAGGPTFF TGTGCCAGCAGTCCCAGACTAGCGGGGGGGCCGACGTTCTTC
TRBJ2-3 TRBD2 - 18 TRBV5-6 CASSLYKLAGGLADTQYF TGTGCCAGCAGCTTATATAAACTAGCGGGGGGGCTCGCAGATACGCAGTATTTT
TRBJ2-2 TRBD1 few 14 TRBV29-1 CSVDRTGGTGELFF TGCAGCGTTGACCGGACAGGGGGTACCGGGGAGCTGTTTTTT
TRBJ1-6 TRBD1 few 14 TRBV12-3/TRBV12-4 CASSLEQGNSPLHF TGTGCCAGCAGTTTGGAACAGGGGAATTCACCCCTCCACTTT
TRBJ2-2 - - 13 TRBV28 CAGRTANTGELFF TGTGCCGGTCGGACTGCGAACACCGGGGAGCTGTTTTTT
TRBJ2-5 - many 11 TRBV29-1 CSVQGTETQYF TGCAGCGTTCAGGGGACGGAGACCCAGTACTTC
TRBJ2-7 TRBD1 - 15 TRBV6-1 CASSSRTGFPYEQYF TGTGCCAGCAGCTCCCGGACAGGGTTTCCCTACGAGCAGTACTTC
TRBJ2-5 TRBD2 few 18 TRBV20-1 CSARVLGASGGLQETQYF TGCAGTGCTAGAGTCCTCGGGGCTAGCGGGGGCTTACAAGAGACCCAGTACTTC
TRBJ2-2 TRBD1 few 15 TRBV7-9 CASSGDRPNTGELFF TGTGCCAGCAGCGGGGACAGGCCGAACACCGGGGAGCTGTTTTTT
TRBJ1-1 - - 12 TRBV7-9 CASTRDRAEAFF TGTGCCAGCACCCGAGATCGCGCTGAAGCTTTCTTT
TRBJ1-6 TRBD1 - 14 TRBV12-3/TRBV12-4 CASRRTGEDSPLHF TGTGCCAGCAGGAGGACAGGGGAGGACTCACCCCTCCACTTT
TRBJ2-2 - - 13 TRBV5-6 CAAAARNTGELFF TGTGCCGCTGCCGCGCGTAACACCGGGGAGCTGTTTTTT
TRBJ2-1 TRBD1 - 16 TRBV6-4 CASTFTGTGSYNEQFF TGTGCCAGCACCTTTACAGGGACAGGGTCCTACAATGAGCAGTTCTTC
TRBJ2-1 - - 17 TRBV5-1 CASSLEVGASSYNEQFF TGCGCCAGCAGCTTGGAGGTCGGGGCTAGCTCCTACAATGAGCAGTTCTTC
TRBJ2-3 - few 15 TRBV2 CASIPVGRPTDTQYF TGTGCCAGCATCCCGGTGGGGCGGCCCACAGATACGCAGTATTTT
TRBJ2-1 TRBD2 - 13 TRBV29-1 CSDQAGGPNEQFF TGCAGCGATCAAGCGGGGGGGCCAAATGAGCAGTTCTTC
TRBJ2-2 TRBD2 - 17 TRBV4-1 CASSHKPGTSVGGELFF TGCGCCAGCAGCCACAAACCCGGGACTAGCGTAGGCGGGGAGCTGTTTTTT
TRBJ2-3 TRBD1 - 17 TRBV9 CASSPRTGGVITDTQYF TGTGCCAGCAGCCCACGGACAGGGGGTGTGATCACAGATACGCAGTATTTT
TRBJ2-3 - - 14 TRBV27 CASSFTLARDTQYF TGTGCCAGCAGTTTCACCCTAGCTCGGGATACGCAGTATTTT
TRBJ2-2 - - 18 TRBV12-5 CASGLTKGVSSNTGELFF TGTGCTAGTGGTTTGACCAAGGGAGTAAGTTCGAACACCGGGGAGCTGTTTTTT
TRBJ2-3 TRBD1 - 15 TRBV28 CASSTGQVGTDTQYF TGTGCCAGCAGTACGGGACAGGTCGGCACAGATACGCAGTATTTT
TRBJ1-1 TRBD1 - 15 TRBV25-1 CASSEFSTGYTEAFF TGTGCCAGCAGTGAATTTTCGACAGGGTACACTGAAGCTTTCTTT
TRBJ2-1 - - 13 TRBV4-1 CASSQVEGGEQFF TGCGCCAGCAGCCAAGTGGAGGGTGGTGAGCAGTTCTTC
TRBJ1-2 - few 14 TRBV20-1 CSASMGSLNYGYTF TGCAGTGCTAGTATGGGCAGCCTAAACTATGGCTACACCTTC
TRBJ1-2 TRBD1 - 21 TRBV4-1 CASSQSRALTGGEAANYGYTF TGCGCCAGCAGCCAATCAAGGGCCTTAACAGGGGGCGAAGCAGCTAACTATGGCTACACCTTC
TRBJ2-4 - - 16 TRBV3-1 CASSQEVSRAKNIQYF TGTGCCAGCAGCCAAGAAGTTAGCAGGGCCAAAAACATTCAGTACTTC
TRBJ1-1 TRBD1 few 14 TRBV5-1 CASSLSTGDTEAFF TGCGCCAGCAGCTTGTCGACAGGGGACACTGAAGCTTTCTTT
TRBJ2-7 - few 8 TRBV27 CAGPYGIF TGTGCCGGTCCGTATGGGATCTTC
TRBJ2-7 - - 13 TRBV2 CASKSATTYEQYF TGTGCCAGCAAATCAGCCACTACCTACGAGCAGTACTTC
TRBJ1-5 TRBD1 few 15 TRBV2 CASTLDRVGDQPQHF TGTGCCAGCACCCTCGACAGGGTAGGCGATCAGCCCCAGCATTTT
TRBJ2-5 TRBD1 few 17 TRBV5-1 CASSAYPGTGRKETQYF TGCGCCAGCAGCGCGTACCCAGGGACAGGGAGAAAAGAGACCCAGTACTTC
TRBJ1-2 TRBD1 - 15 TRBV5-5 CASSAVGAGGDGYTF TGTGCCAGCAGCGCCGTCGGGGCAGGGGGTGATGGCTACACCTTC
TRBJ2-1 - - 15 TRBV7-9 CASSVDREGTNEQFF TGTGCCAGCAGCGTAGACAGGGAGGGTACGAATGAGCAGTTCTTC
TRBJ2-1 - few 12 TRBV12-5 CPQTSSYNEQFF TGTCCTCAGACGAGCTCCTACAATGAGCAGTTCTTC
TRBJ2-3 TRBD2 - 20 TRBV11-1 CASSLLPASGGQKSTDTQYF TGTGCCAGCAGCTTATTACCGGCGAGCGGGGGCCAGAAAAGCACAGATACGCAGTATTTT
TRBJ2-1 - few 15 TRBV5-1 CASSLVGGPRNEQFF TGCGCCAGCAGCTTGGTCGGGGGGCCAAGGAATGAGCAGTTCTTC
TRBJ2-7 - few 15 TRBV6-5 CASSYSQSTSYEQYF TGTGCCAGCAGTTACTCGCAGAGCACATCCTACGAGCAGTACTTC
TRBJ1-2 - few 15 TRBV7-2 CASSLGARVTGGYTF TGTGCCAGCAGCTTAGGAGCGAGGGTGACGGGTGGCTACACCTTC
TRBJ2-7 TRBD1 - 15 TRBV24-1 CATSDRRTGSYEQYF TGTGCCACCAGTGACCGGAGGACAGGTTCCTACGAGCAGTACTTC
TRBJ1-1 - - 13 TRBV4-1 CASSQDSRNEAFF TGCGCCAGCAGCCAAGACTCGAGGAATGAAGCTTTCTTT
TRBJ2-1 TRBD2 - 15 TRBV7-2 CASSPLGLAGNEQFF TGTGCCAGCAGCCCCTTGGGCCTAGCGGGGAATGAGCAGTTCTTC